This TCR beta chain came from a study of blood T cell repertoires in COVID-19. Study details: Sources were T cells, B-cell-depleted T cells, or PBMCs; the material itself was cDNA or gDNA.

Followed over time, Seattle patients had been enrolled while infection was active. Authors' analysis steps: Cell counts per sample came from amplifying reference gene primers. Clones were read by immunoSEQ multiplex PCR, and TCRdb kept only the in-frame ones, dropping some. V, J and clone size were drawn from that table, and D and trimming were deduced from the DNA. The sample contains around 150,000 clones, 87% of which appear only once. Germline CDR1 and CDR2: LNHDA and SQIVND (reference sequence). The CDR3 covers 16 residues. V was trimmed by 4 bases and J by 0 bases, leaving 13 bases between them.

The chain couples TRBV19 to TRBJ1-3, with D hard to call. The clonotype originates from a woman in her 70s with COVID-19, enrolled during active disease. The sequenced sample was peripheral blood. In DNA, the CDR3 is TGTGCCAGTAGTAGAGGACTTTCAAGCTCTGGAAACACCATATATTTT. Translation: CASSRGLSSSGNTIYF.